This is a list of T cell receptor beta chains from one sample in a study of CD8+ T cells in alopecia areata. Generated by immunoSEQ multiplex PCR, the TCRdb table keeps only in-frame clones and is missing some. The sample lists a few hundred thousand clones; 67% were seen once. The sequences come from CD4+ T cells sorted from blood, collected at week 0. These receptors were obtained from a human donor with alopecia areata. Each CDR3 is given with its conserved first and last residue. A D gene is named only where the DNA matches it firmly. Clone size is not always given. Where it is, it says once, few, many or a class for expanded clones.

CDR3: CASSTGLAIETQYF
DNA: TGTGCTAGCAGCACCGGACTAGCAATTGAGACCCAGTACTTC
D: TRBD2
V: TRBV7-7
size: few
J: TRBJ2-5

CDR3: CAWSGDRRNTEAFF
DNA: TGTGCCTGGAGTGGGGACAGACGGAACACTGAAGCTTTCTTT
D: TRBD1
V: TRBV30
size: NA
J: TRBJ1-1

CDR3: CASSPLNRMNTEAFF
DNA: TGTGCCAGCTCACCATTGAACAGGATGAACACTGAAGCTTTCTTT
D: NA
V: TRBV18
size: NA
J: TRBJ1-1

CDR3: CASSLDSYNEQFF
DNA: TGTGCCAGCAGCTTAGACAGCTACAATGAGCAGTTCTTC
D: NA
V: TRBV7-2
size: once
J: TRBJ2-1

CDR3: CASSSRVKNSPLHF
DNA: TGTGCCAGCAGCTCCAGGGTTAAGAATTCACCCCTCCACTTT
D: NA
V: TRBV5-6
size: NA
J: TRBJ1-6

CDR3: CAWSALDYGYTF
DNA: TGTGCCTGGAGTGCCCTCGACTATGGCTACACCTTC
D: NA
V: TRBV30
size: NA
J: TRBJ1-2

CDR3: CASSLMGQTYEQYF
DNA: TGTGCCAGCAGCTTAATGGGACAGACCTACGAGCAGTACTTC
D: TRBD1
V: TRBV7-6
size: NA
J: TRBJ2-7

CDR3: CASRKDRANTEAFF
DNA: TGTGCCAGCAGGAAGGACAGGGCGAACACTGAAGCTTTCTTT
D: TRBD1
V: TRBV2
size: NA
J: TRBJ1-1

CDR3: CASSPSGQGDYGYTF
DNA: TGTGCCAGCTCACCCAGCGGACAGGGTGACTATGGCTACACCTTC
D: TRBD1
V: TRBV18
size: NA
J: TRBJ1-2

CDR3: CASSLPGLTPQNTEAFF
DNA: TGCGCCAGCAGCTTACCAGGGCTTACGCCCCAGAACACTGAAGCTTTCTTT
D: NA
V: TRBV5-1
size: few
J: TRBJ1-1

CDR3: CASSHPASGMYEQYF
DNA: TGCGCCAGCAGCCATCCGGCCTCGGGGATGTACGAGCAGTACTTC
D: NA
V: TRBV4-1
size: NA
J: TRBJ2-7

CDR3: CASRWDRGTAYGYTF
DNA: TGTGCCAGCAGATGGGACAGGGGAACCGCTTATGGCTACACCTTC
D: TRBD1
V: TRBV6-6
size: NA
J: TRBJ1-2

CDR3: CAWSVKGGGGTQYF
DNA: TGTGCCTGGAGTGTAAAGGGTGGAGGCGGGACCCAGTACTTC
D: NA
V: TRBV30
size: NA
J: TRBJ2-5

CDR3: CASSVRDTDYNQPQHF
DNA: TGTGCCAGCAGCGTCCGGGACACCGATTACAATCAGCCCCAGCATTTT
D: NA
V: TRBV11-3
size: NA
J: TRBJ1-5

CDR3: CSVGGTSGGPSINEQFF
DNA: TGCAGCGTTGGAGGGACTAGCGGGGGGCCGTCGATCAATGAGCAGTTCTTC
D: TRBD2
V: TRBV29-1
size: NA
J: TRBJ2-1

CDR3: CASTRGGDNSPLHF
DNA: TGTGCCAGCACCCGGGGGGGAGATAATTCACCCCTCCACTTT
D: NA
V: TRBV7-9
size: NA
J: TRBJ1-6

CDR3: CAILAYRGLGYTF
DNA: TGTGCCATCCTCGCGTACAGGGGGCTTGGCTACACCTTC
D: TRBD1
V: TRBV10-3
size: NA
J: TRBJ1-2

CDR3: CATSRAQRGTEAFF
DNA: TGTGCCACCAGCAGAGCACAGCGCGGGACTGAAGCTTTCTTT
D: NA
V: TRBV15
size: NA
J: TRBJ1-1

CDR3: CASSASSGGFNEQFF
DNA: TGTGCCAGCAGCGCTTCTAGCGGGGGGTTCAATGAGCAGTTCTTC
D: TRBD2
V: TRBV7-3
size: few
J: TRBJ2-1

CDR3: CASRGQYQETQYF
DNA: TGTGCCAGCAGGGGACAGTACCAAGAGACCCAGTACTTC
D: TRBD1
V: TRBV6-6
size: few
J: TRBJ2-5

CDR3: CSVEAPGTYEQYF
DNA: TGCAGCGTTGAAGCCCCGGGTACCTACGAGCAGTACTTC
D: NA
V: TRBV29-1
size: few
J: TRBJ2-7

CDR3: CAWSGDRGFYGYTF
DNA: TGTGCCTGGAGTGGGGACAGGGGGTTCTATGGCTACACCTTC
D: TRBD1
V: TRBV30
size: few
J: TRBJ1-2

CDR3: CASSLDGLGEEQYF
DNA: TGTGCCAGCAGCTTAGATGGACTAGGGGAAGAGCAGTACTTC
D: TRBD2
V: TRBV11-2
size: NA
J: TRBJ2-7

CDR3: CASSPLSGVAGELFF
DNA: TGTGCCAGCAGCCCCCTTAGTGGTGTAGCCGGGGAGCTGTTTTTT
D: NA
V: TRBV9
size: NA
J: TRBJ2-2

CDR3: CASSLYGDFSYEQYF
DNA: TGCGCCAGCAGCTTGTATGGGGACTTCTCCTACGAGCAGTACTTC
D: NA
V: TRBV5-1
size: NA
J: TRBJ2-7

CDR3: CSVADYGYTF
DNA: TGCAGCGTAGCGGACTATGGCTACACCTTC
D: NA
V: TRBV29-1
size: NA
J: TRBJ1-2